One sample yielded the 16 T cell receptor beta chains listed below, sequenced in a study of blood T cell repertoires in COVID-19. Measured with immunoSEQ multiplex PCR; TCRdb has only the in-frame clones, and not every one. The table lists tens of thousands of clones, around 87% of them singletons. Sequencing was performed on peripheral blood. Receptors were obtained from a man aged 55 to 70 with acute or convalescent COVID-19.

This rearrangement joins TRBV7-2 to TRBJ1-1; weak D call: TRBD1 (6 bases). Trimming shortened V by 1 base and J by 4 bases, and 19 bases separated the two germline ends. Germline V gene data show CDR1 as SGHTA and CDR2 as FQGNSA. There are 17 residues in the CDR3. CDR3 nucleotides: TGTGCCAGCAGCTTAGTCCTACATATACAGGGACCCACTGAAGCTTTCTTT. It encodes CASSLVLHIQGPTEAFF.

The V and J genes are TRBV7-9 and TRBJ1-4, with D unclear. Germline CDR1 is SEHNR and CDR2 is FQNEAQ (reference sequence). V lost 4 bases to trimming and J lost 0 bases, with 12 bases between them. This CDR3 contains 16 residues. The DNA of the CDR3 is TGTGCCAGCAGCTGGGCCGCGGGTCCAACTAATGAAAAACTGTTTTTT. Protein product: CASSWAAGPTNEKLFF.

The chain couples TRBV24-1 to TRBJ1-2; D uncertain. V shed 4 bases and J shed 2 bases, with 10 bases lying between them. The CDR3 runs to 14 residues. In germline, CDR1 is KGHDR, CDR2 SFDVKD. This CDR3 reads CATSDTTENYGYTF. DNA of the CDR3: TGTGCCACCAGTGACACGACTGAGAACTATGGCTACACCTTC.

The rearrangement uses TRBV6-5 and TRBJ2-1; 9 bases fit TRBD1. Germline lookup yields CDR1 MNHEY and CDR2 SVGAGI. V trimming: 6 bases; J trimming: 3 bases; junction bases outside the gene matches: 3. CDR3 length: 14 amino acids. The CDR3 region is CASRGQGYYNEQFF. The CDR3, as DNA: TGTGCCAGCAGGGGACAGGGTTACTACAATGAGCAGTTCTTC.

J is TRBJ2-3 and V is TRBV19; TRBD2 is a possible D gene (5 bases). The CDR3 runs 15 residues. Germline CDR1 and CDR2: LNHDA and SQIVND (reference sequence). V shed 5 bases and J shed 7 bases, with 19 bases lying between them. CDR3: CASSASSSPGNTQYF. The CDR3 DNA reads TGTGCCAGTAGTGCCTCTAGCTCCCCGGGGAATACGCAGTATTTT. Drawing the rest from reference TRBV19 and TRBJ2-3, the complete variable domain is DGGITQSPKYLFRKEGQNVTLSCEQNLNHDAMYWYRQDPGQGLRLIYYSQIVNDFQKGDIAEGYSVSREKKESFPLTVTSAQKNPTAFYLCASSASSSPGNTQYFGPGTRLTVL.

This clone was picked up a small number of times. J is TRBJ1-1 and V is TRBV2; D not resolved. Germline CDR1 and CDR2: SNHLY and FYNNEI. The CDR3 is 16 amino acids. The ends were cut back, 0 bases at V and 2 bases at J, with 13 bases in the middle. CDR3 amino acids: CASSEALYRANTEAFF. In DNA form, the CDR3 reads TGTGCCAGCAGTGAAGCGCTGTACCGCGCCAACACTGAAGCTTTCTTT.

This clone was seen only once. V is TRBV28 and J is TRBJ1-1, with D perhaps matching TRBD1 (6 bases). The V and J ends lost 5 bases and 5 bases respectively, with 21 bases between them. This CDR3 is 16 amino acids long. Germline V gene data show CDR1 as MDHEN and CDR2 as SYDVKM. CDR3 coding DNA: TGTGCCAGCAGTCCCCCGGACGGCAGGGGTGGGACTGAAGCTTTCTTT. Its translation is CASSPPDGRGGTEAFF.

V and J are TRBV6-2 or TRBV6-3 and TRBJ2-7, with 7 bases matching TRBD1. The V gene's germline CDR1 is MNHEY and CDR2 SVGEGT. The CDR3 covers 17 residues. Trimming at V came to 2 bases and at J to 3 bases, leaving 13 bases not matched to a gene. The CDR3 sequence: CASSYTQGISTYYEQYF. DNA for the CDR3: TGTGCCAGCAGTTACACACAGGGGATCTCAACCTACTACGAGCAGTACTTC.

This clone was seen a handful of times. CDR3 residues: CASSPTSGSFSGNTIYF. The CDR3 coding sequence is TGCGCCAGCAGCCCAACCTCGGGGAGTTTCTCTGGAAACACCATATATTTT. The V call is TRBV5-1, the J call TRBJ1-3; D is undetermined. V was shortened by 4 bases and J by 0 bases, with 17 bases between the two germline ends. The length of the CDR3 is 17 residues. The germline V gene encodes CDR1 SGHRS and CDR2 YFSETQ.

The chain joins TRBV19 to TRBJ1-4; no reliable D call. This CDR3 has 14 amino acids. Trimming shortened V by 6 bases and J by 8 bases, and 16 bases separated the two germline ends. CDR1 LNHDA and CDR2 SQIVND come from the germline V gene (reference sequence). The CDR3 sequence: CASRRREAVEKLFF. DNA for the CDR3: TGTGCCAGTAGGCGGAGGGAAGCGGTAGAAAAACTGTTTTTT.

This clone showed up just a few times. The V call is TRBV2, the J call TRBJ2-5; no reliable D call. Trimming pared 8 bases from V and 4 bases from J, leaving 14 bases between. Per germline, CDR1 SNHLY and CDR2 FYNNEI. CDR3 length: 13 amino acids. CDR3 sequence (DNA): TGTGCCAGCGCCCAGGCCGTGGGAGAGACCCAGTACTTC. Translation gives CASAQAVGETQYF.

The chain recombines TRBV18 with TRBJ2-2, with 8 bases fitting TRBD1. Unmatched junction bases numbered 11, after V lost 3 bases and J lost 14 bases. The CDR3 loop spans 14 amino acids. Germline assignment: CDR1 KGHSH and CDR2 LQKENI. CDR3 sequence (DNA): TGTGCCAGCTCACCCAGTACAGACACAGGGGGACTGTTTTTT. Protein product: CASSPSTDTGGLFF.

V is TRBV6-4 and J is TRBJ1-1; TRBD1 matches at 7 bases. This CDR3 has 13 residues. The ends lost 6 bases at V and 1 base at J; junction bases unmatched: 2. Per germline, CDR1 MRHNA and CDR2 SNTAGT. CDR3 in amino acids: CASSRTGNTEAFF. Written as DNA, the CDR3 is TGTGCCAGCAGCCGGACAGGGAACACTGAAGCTTTCTTT.

The chain combines TRBV19 with TRBJ2-1, with 11 positions matching TRBD2. J gave up 9 bases and V 5 bases, and 6 bases lay outside the gene matches. The germline V gene encodes CDR1 LNHDA and CDR2 SQIVND (reference sequence). The length of the CDR3 is 14 residues. CDR3 sequence (DNA): TGTGCCAGTAGTTCTAGCGGGGGGCCCGGTGAGCAGTTCTTC. It translates to CASSSSGGPGEQFF. Full variable domain (missing parts from reference TRBV19 and TRBJ2-1): DGGITQSPKYLFRKEGQNVTLSCEQNLNHDAMYWYRQDPGQGLRLIYYSQIVNDFQKGDIAEGYSVSREKKESFPLTVTSAQKNPTAFYLCASSSSGGPGEQFFGPGTRLTVL.

The chain is built from TRBV19 and TRBJ1-2; 9 bases map to TRBD1. Germline CDR1 is LNHDA and CDR2 is SQIVND (reference sequence). The ends lost 8 bases at V and 6 bases at J; junction bases unmatched: 19. The CDR3 runs 17 residues. CDR3 in amino acids: CASSNRGQGPSEDGYTF. CDR3 coding DNA: TGTGCCAGTTCCAATAGGGGACAGGGCCCCTCAGAGGATGGCTACACCTTC.

The V and J genes are TRBV29-1 and TRBJ2-3; D perhaps matches TRBD2 (5 bases). V shed 1 base and J shed 2 bases, with 16 bases lying between them. Germline CDR1 and CDR2: SQVTM and ANQGSEA. The CDR3 is 16 amino acids. The CDR3 sequence: CSVEVGMTGITDTQYF. DNA of the CDR3: TGCAGCGTTGAAGTTGGGATGACGGGGATCACAGATACGCAGTATTTT.